The clone carrying this T cell receptor (beta chain) has at least ten counts. Synthesis of TCR cDNA relied on 5'RACE template switching, which attached a universal primer site and UMIs. TCRdb re-analysed the 5' RACE reads in MiXCR, keeping a single row per CDR3 protein. The repertoire holds some 96,000 distinct CDR3 sequences, with more than 7.5% as singletons. The data stem from a study of T cells after yellow fever vaccination. Study summary: Some fractions had low cell numbers, and these were prepared with SMART-Seq v4 Ultra Low Input.

Whole-study results and caveats: Contaminants from the bulk population, in the form of abundant clonotypes, could be found in FACS-sorted repertoires. Post-booster repertoires again held most primary-vaccination clones (roughly 95% CD4, roughly 89% CD8).

Trimming cost V 5 bases and J 2 bases, with 16 bases left between them. The CDR3 extends over 15 amino acids. Looked up from germline, CDR1 is SGHRS and CDR2 is YFSETQ. This TCR derives from a man younger than 35 who received the YFV17D yellow fever vaccine. Sequenced material: CD8+ T cells not binding an NS4B(214-222) dextramer, sorted from PBMCs, taken less than 18 days after the first yellow fever vaccination. The chain uses TRBV5-1 and TRBJ2-5, with a possible D match to TRBD1 (5 bases). The CDR3: CASRGTGGPQETQYF. CDR3 coding DNA: TGCGCCAGCAGAGGAACAGGCGGACCTCAAGAGACCCAGTACTTC. Full variable domain (rest looked up from reference TRBV5-1 and TRBJ2-5): KAGVTQTPRYLIKTRGQQVTLSCSPISGHRSVSWYQQTPGQGLQFLFEYFSETQRNKGNFPGRFSGRQFSNSRSEMNVSTLELGDSALYLCASRGTGGPQETQYFGPGTRLLVL.